The clone carrying this TCR beta chain has a single count. Produced via immunoSEQ multiplex PCR; TCRdb's table is partial and in-frame only. The sample yields about 40,000 clones, 75% to 90% seen once. The sample comes from a study of T cell changes during pregnancy in multiple sclerosis. Trimming at V came to 2 bases and at J to 1 base, leaving 13 bases not matched to a gene. This CDR3 is 19 amino acids long. Germline V CDR1 and CDR2: MNHGY, SAAAGT. This TCR derives from a female donor in good health, enrolled as a control in a pregnancy study. The rearrangement uses TRBV6-8 and TRBJ1-4; 7 bases map to TRBD1. The sequencing here drew on peripheral blood, taken in the first trimester of pregnancy. CDR3 region: CASSYVWAGGKKTNEKLFF. Here the CDR3 DNA reads TGTGCCAGCAGTTACGTCTGGGCAGGGGGTAAGAAAACTAATGAAAAACTGTTTTTT.